This TCR beta chain was observed in a study of glioma-infiltrating T cells. Study overall: Presurgical dexamethasone in glioma patients lasted six or fewer days. Roughly 990,000 peripheral T cells were targeted at about 4- to 10-fold coverage.

Overall study findings and caveats: Signature shared blood CDR3 motifs were enriched in low-divergence and depleted in high-divergence patients.

As to this clonotype: What it recognizes is unknown.

Amplification of TCR alpha and beta CDR3 regions from RNA used iRepertoire nested multiplex PCR. TCRdb analysed the multiplex PCR reads with MiXCR anew, one entry per CDR3 protein. The sample carries 400,000 or so distinct CDR3 sequences, less than 50% recorded once. This clonotype was sampled from a human donor with low-grade glioma or glioblastoma, undergoing nonglioma brain surgery, or in good health (not recorded which). The sample taken for sequencing was glioma tissue, nonneoplastic brain tissue, or PBMCs (not recorded which).

CDR3: CASSRPNSGNTIYF. The DNA for the CDR3 is TGTGCCAGCAGCCGCCCTAACTCTGGAAACACCATATATTTT. The chain recombines TRBV5-4 with TRBJ1-3; D unresolved. V was pared by 4 bases and J by 0 bases, with 8 bases between. Germline-derived CDR1 and CDR2 are SGHNT and YYREEE (reference sequence). This CDR3 spans 14 amino acids.